The T cell receptor beta chain under discussion was sequenced for a study of blood T cell repertoires in COVID-19. In the study overall: The United States, Italy and Spain provided the acute and convalescent COVID-19 samples. From T cells, B-cell-depleted T cells, or PBMCs came the material, which was cDNA or gDNA.

Authors' data handling: Reference gene primers were amplified, and this amplification served to estimate nucleated cell counts. Sequencing used immunoSEQ multiplex PCR; TCRdb keeps in-frame clones, though not all of them. The V and J calls and clone size are taken from that table; D and trimming were inferred from the DNA. Of about 55,000 clones in the sample, roughly 85% were seen once. In germline, CDR1 is SGHNT, CDR2 YYREEE (reference sequence). V was pared by 0 bases and J by 8 bases, with 9 bases between. This CDR3 is 12 amino acids long. This chain connects TRBV5-4 to TRBJ2-7, with D possibly matching TRBD2 (5 bases). This TCR was recovered from a human donor in a cohort sampled during active COVID-19. Specimen: peripheral blood. The CDR3 here is CASSLGGVKQYF. The CDR3 DNA follows: TGTGCCAGCAGCTTGGGGGGAGTAAAGCAGTACTTC.